This T cell receptor (beta chain) was obtained from a study of regulatory T cells in long-lasting Graves disease. Turning to the study itself: Newly diagnosed Graves' patients had under 3 months of antithyroid drugs.

As regards this clonotype: A single base separates this from a much larger clone, so it may be a read error.

Researchers made TCR beta libraries by using iRepertoire HTBI primers and running Arm-PCR on CDR3 regions. TCRdb ran MiXCR on the multiplex PCR reads and lists one entry per CDR3 protein. The profile covers some 220,000 distinct CDR3 sequences, with roughly 19% appearing a single time and over 9.5% taken by the ten largest. Indicated time point: newly diagnosed GD, antithyroid drugs for less than 3 months. From PBMCs, RNA was extracted and then used to make the TCR library. Under American Thyroid Association guidelines, Graves' disease was diagnosed. Another study also made use of these data, one on T cells in Graves' hyperthyroidism and ophthalmopathy. As reported in that work: The hyperthyroidism patients had all been newly diagnosed, and their disease duration was under 2 months. Their ages ranged from 18 to 65 years.

This TCR was recovered from a woman in her thirties with Graves disease. The specimen comprised peripheral blood mononuclear cells (PBMCs), sampled at new diagnosis, from a patient treated with antithyroid drugs.

Written as DNA, the CDR3 is TGTGCCAGCAGCGTAGGGGCAGGGGGCTACGAGCAGTACGTC. Translating it yields CASSVGAGGYEQYV. This chain joins TRBV9 and TRBJ2-7, with TRBD1 identical over 7 bases. V gave up 0 bases and J gave up 3 bases; unmatched junction bases: 3. Germline V gene lookup returns CDR1 SGDLS and CDR2 YYNGEE. This CDR3 spans 14 amino acids.